This TCR beta chain was recorded in a study of Ad26.COV2.S vaccination and SARS-CoV-2 variants. General study findings and limits: Assessments of TCR breadth and depth may have underestimated the total T cell responses.

The repertoire was sequenced with immunoSEQ multiplex PCR; TCRdb's copy has only in-frame clones and lacks some. The sample shows 250,000 to 300,000 clones, around 87% of them seen only once. From germline, CDR1 is KGHDR and CDR2 SFDVKD. The length of the CDR3 is 17 residues. Unmatched junction bases numbered 11, after V lost 11 bases and J lost 0 bases. Treatment: roughly 19 received Ad26.COV2.S at low or high dose, single or two shots; 5 received placebo; per-sample allocation not given. The samples date from day 63 after the first vaccine or placebo injection. An adult aged 18-55 years in Boston served as the donor. An Ad26 vector was used to express Wuhan-strain SARS-CoV-2 spike as the vaccine. Concerning this clone: Its antigen is as yet unknown.

The TCR was taken from a person aged 18-60 years who received the Ad26.COV2.S COVID-19 vaccine or a placebo. The chain has TRBV24-1 and TRBJ1-5; the match to TRBD1 covers 11 bases. Sequencing used peripheral blood, obtained in a trial of Ad26.COV2.S vaccine versus placebo. CDR3 DNA: TGTGCCAGCCCGGGGGGACAGGGGGTCTATAGCAATCAGCCCCAGCATTTT. Amino acid sequence: CASPGGQGVYSNQPQHF.